These T cell receptor beta chains were read from a single sample in a study of T cell repertoires in aging, cancer and after chemotherapy. TCRdb reanalysed the multiplex PCR reads using MiXCR and keeps one entry per CDR3 protein. Seen here are about 4,100 distinct CDR3 sequences, 20% to 25% observed once, and the top ten hold around 31%. The sequenced sample was blood. The receptors stem from a human donor in good health. The donor label of this sample is uncertain. The CDR3 runs from the conserved cysteine through the conserved F or W. The D gene is left open where the match is weak. The size field is filled for only some rows; it gives once, few, many or a size class.

V gene: TRBV27
D gene: NA
clone size: medium-sized
J gene: TRBJ1-3
CDR3 DNA: TGTGCCAGCAAACCGGGGCAGGGGAGATTGAGAAACACCATATATTTT
CDR3 protein: CASKPGQGRLRNTIYF

V gene: TRBV7-6
D gene: TRBD1
clone size: few
J gene: TRBJ2-7
CDR3 DNA: TGTGCCAGCAGCGCTACAGGGGGGGAGCAGTACTTC
CDR3 protein: CASSATGGEQYF

V gene: TRBV14
D gene: TRBD1
clone size: medium-sized
J gene: TRBJ2-5
CDR3 DNA: TGTGCCAGCAGCCCAAGGGCAGGGGGACAAGAGACCCAGTACTTC
CDR3 protein: CASSPRAGGQETQYF

V gene: TRBV5-6
D gene: NA
clone size: few
J gene: TRBJ1-5
CDR3 DNA: TGTGCCAGCAGCATACAGGGCATTAATCAGCCCCAGCATTTT
CDR3 protein: CASSIQGINQPQHF

V gene: TRBV6-2/TRBV6-3
D gene: TRBD2
clone size: few
J gene: TRBJ2-3
CDR3 DNA: TGTGCCAGCAGGCAATTCACTAGCGGGGGCCTGGGAAGTACGCAGTATTTT
CDR3 protein: CASRQFTSGGLGSTQYF

V gene: TRBV5-6
D gene: TRBD1
clone size: few
J gene: TRBJ1-4
CDR3 DNA: TGTGCCAGCAGCCCGACAGGGGAATATGAAAAACTGTTTTTT
CDR3 protein: CASSPTGEYEKLFF

V gene: TRBV10-3
D gene: TRBD2
clone size: medium-sized
J gene: TRBJ2-1
CDR3 DNA: TGTGCCATCGGGACTAGCGCGCGGGACAATGAGCAGTTCTTC
CDR3 protein: CAIGTSARDNEQFF

V gene: TRBV7-9
D gene: NA
clone size: few
J gene: TRBJ1-4
CDR3 DNA: TGTGCCAGCAGCCAGGGGACATCAGATAATGAAAAACTGTTTTTT
CDR3 protein: CASSQGTSDNEKLFF

V gene: TRBV6-2/TRBV6-3
D gene: TRBD2
clone size: NA
J gene: TRBJ2-5
CDR3 DNA: TGTGCCTCTAAAGGTGGACTAGCGGGGGGCCAAGAGACCCAGTACTTC
CDR3 protein: CASKGGLAGGQETQYF

V gene: TRBV6-4
D gene: NA
clone size: medium-sized
J gene: TRBJ2-3
CDR3 DNA: TGTGCCAGCAGTGACAATACTTACACAGATACGCAGTATTTT
CDR3 protein: CASSDNTYTDTQYF

V gene: TRBV5-1
D gene: TRBD1
clone size: NA
J gene: TRBJ1-4
CDR3 DNA: TGCGCCAGCAGCACGACAGGGCTCCTTGAAAAACTGTTTTTT
CDR3 protein: CASSTTGLLEKLFF

V gene: TRBV7-2
D gene: NA
clone size: few
J gene: TRBJ1-2
CDR3 DNA: TGTGCCAGCAGCCCGCCCGACGGGCGGGGGGGCTACACCTTC
CDR3 protein: CASSPPDGRGGYTF

V gene: TRBV5-6
D gene: NA
clone size: NA
J gene: TRBJ1-1
CDR3 DNA: TGTGCCAGCAGCCGGGGGCAGGGCAGGGCTGGAGACACTGAAGCTTTCTTT
CDR3 protein: CASSRGQGRAGDTEAFF

V gene: TRBV20-1
D gene: TRBD2
clone size: few
J gene: TRBJ2-1
CDR3 DNA: TGCAGTGCTAGAGCCGGGACTAGCGGGCAGGGCTTTTACAATGAGCAGTTCTTC
CDR3 protein: CSARAGTSGQGFYNEQFF

V gene: TRBV5-4
D gene: NA
clone size: medium-sized
J gene: TRBJ2-2
CDR3 DNA: TGTGCCAGCAGCTTTCAGGGGACCGGGGAGCTGTTTTTT
CDR3 protein: CASSFQGTGELFF

V gene: TRBV6-4
D gene: NA
clone size: NA
J gene: TRBJ2-7
CDR3 DNA: TGTGCCAGCCTGAGGGACCCCTACACCACCTCCTACGAGCAGTACTTC
CDR3 protein: CASLRDPYTTSYEQYF

V gene: TRBV6-5
D gene: TRBD2
clone size: NA
J gene: TRBJ2-1
CDR3 DNA: TGTGCCAGCAGCCCTTCCGTGGGACTAGCGGGAGTAAACAATGAGCAGTTCTTC
CDR3 protein: CASSPSVGLAGVNNEQFF

V gene: TRBV6-4
D gene: TRBD1
clone size: few
J gene: TRBJ2-1
CDR3 DNA: TGTGCCAGCAGTGACTCGCAGGGGGCGCACAATGAGCAGTTCTTC
CDR3 protein: CASSDSQGAHNEQFF

V gene: TRBV20-1
D gene: NA
clone size: NA
J gene: TRBJ2-5
CDR3 DNA: TGCAGTGCTAGAGTCCCCGAACTAGCTGGAGGGATGGAGACCCAGTACTTC
CDR3 protein: CSARVPELAGGMETQYF

V gene: TRBV10-1
D gene: NA
clone size: NA
J gene: TRBJ1-5
CDR3 DNA: TGTGCCATCAGTGAAATTTGGCAGGGAGGGTTTGAGCCCCAGCATTTT
CDR3 protein: CAISEIWQGGFEPQHF

V gene: TRBV15
D gene: NA
clone size: medium-sized
J gene: TRBJ2-6
CDR3 DNA: TGTGCCACCAGCAGAACGACAGGCTCTGGGGCCAACGTCCTGACTTTC
CDR3 protein: CATSRTTGSGANVLTF

V gene: TRBV5-1
D gene: NA
clone size: NA
J gene: TRBJ2-6
CDR3 DNA: TGCGCCAGCAGCTTGGCCGTTAAGGGCTCTGGGGCCAACGTCCTGACTTTC
CDR3 protein: CASSLAVKGSGANVLTF

V gene: TRBV15
D gene: NA
clone size: medium-sized
J gene: TRBJ2-1
CDR3 DNA: TGTGCCACCAGCAGAGGGGCCTTGTGGGATGAGCAGTTCTTC
CDR3 protein: CATSRGALWDEQFF

V gene: TRBV5-5
D gene: NA
clone size: medium-sized
J gene: TRBJ1-4
CDR3 DNA: TGTGCCAGCAGCGACTACAGGAACGAAAAACTGTTTTTT
CDR3 protein: CASSDYRNEKLFF

V gene: TRBV6-5
D gene: NA
clone size: medium-sized
J gene: TRBJ1-2
CDR3 DNA: TGTGCCAGCAGTTACGACCAGGTTGGGTGGTATGGCTACACCTTC
CDR3 protein: CASSYDQVGWYGYTF

V gene: TRBV20-1
D gene: TRBD1
clone size: NA
J gene: TRBJ1-1
CDR3 DNA: TGCAGTGCTAGAGGACAGGGCTCGAGCACTGAAGCTTTCTTT
CDR3 protein: CSARGQGSSTEAFF

V gene: TRBV6-2/TRBV6-3
D gene: NA
clone size: medium-sized
J gene: TRBJ2-1
CDR3 DNA: TGTGCCAGCAGTAGGGGCTACAATGAGCAGTTCTTC
CDR3 protein: CASSRGYNEQFF

V gene: TRBV30
D gene: NA
clone size: medium-sized
J gene: TRBJ2-5
CDR3 DNA: TGTGCCTGGAGGGAACCACCCGATGTGGCCCAGTACTTC
CDR3 protein: CAWREPPDVAQYF

V gene: TRBV12-3/TRBV12-4
D gene: TRBD1
clone size: medium-sized
J gene: TRBJ2-2
CDR3 DNA: TGTGCCAGCAGTCAGGGGGACACCGGGGAGCTGTTTTTT
CDR3 protein: CASSQGDTGELFF

V gene: TRBV12-3/TRBV12-4
D gene: NA
clone size: medium-sized
J gene: TRBJ2-1
CDR3 DNA: TGTGCCAGCAGTCTCAGGGTTGATGAGCAGTTCTTC
CDR3 protein: CASSLRVDEQFF

V gene: TRBV30
D gene: TRBD2
clone size: medium-sized
J gene: TRBJ2-3
CDR3 DNA: TGTGCCTGGACTAGCGGGGGAGATACGCAGTATTTT
CDR3 protein: CAWTSGGDTQYF

V gene: TRBV11-2
D gene: TRBD1
clone size: NA
J gene: TRBJ1-6
CDR3 DNA: TGTGCCAGCAGCCCACTCGGGACAGGGGCCTCACCCCTCCACTTT
CDR3 protein: CASSPLGTGASPLHF

V gene: TRBV29-1
D gene: NA
clone size: once
J gene: TRBJ2-6
CDR3 DNA: TGCAGCGTTCACAGGGCCAACGTCCTGACTTTC
CDR3 protein: CSVHRANVLTF

V gene: TRBV20-1
D gene: NA
clone size: NA
J gene: TRBJ1-5
CDR3 DNA: TGCAGTGCTAGCGCCGGGACGGAGTCATCCCAGCATTTT
CDR3 protein: CSASAGTESSQHF

V gene: TRBV10-1
D gene: NA
clone size: NA
J gene: TRBJ1-1
CDR3 DNA: TGCGCCAGCAGTGAGACCGCCATGAACACTGAAGCTTTCTTT
CDR3 protein: CASSETAMNTEAFF

V gene: TRBV27
D gene: NA
clone size: medium-sized
J gene: TRBJ1-5
CDR3 DNA: TGTGCCAGCAAAATTGGGGGCGCGGGCAATCAGCCCCAGCATTTT
CDR3 protein: CASKIGGAGNQPQHF

V gene: TRBV6-1
D gene: TRBD1
clone size: medium-sized
J gene: TRBJ1-4
CDR3 DNA: TGTGCCATTTCCGGGACAGGGGAGGAAAAACTGTTTTTT
CDR3 protein: CAISGTGEEKLFF

V gene: TRBV30
D gene: TRBD2
clone size: NA
J gene: TRBJ2-1
CDR3 DNA: TGTGCCTGGAGCACCGGGACTAGGACGCGTGAGCAGTTCTTC
CDR3 protein: CAWSTGTRTREQFF

V gene: TRBV7-2
D gene: NA
clone size: NA
J gene: TRBJ2-7
CDR3 DNA: TGTGCCAGCAGCTTAGGGGCAAGTACCTACGAGCAGTACTTC
CDR3 protein: CASSLGASTYEQYF

V gene: TRBV12-3/TRBV12-4
D gene: TRBD1
clone size: few
J gene: TRBJ2-2
CDR3 DNA: TGTGCCAGCAGAACCGGGACAGGGGGGCCCGGGGAGCTGTTTTTT
CDR3 protein: CASRTGTGGPGELFF

V gene: TRBV19
D gene: NA
clone size: medium-sized
J gene: TRBJ1-4
CDR3 DNA: TGTGCCAGTAAGCGGGGTGGTAGTGAAAAACTGTTTTTT
CDR3 protein: CASKRGGSEKLFF

V gene: TRBV29-1
D gene: NA
clone size: medium-sized
J gene: TRBJ2-7
CDR3 DNA: TGCAGCGCCAAGGGCCAGGGGAGCTACGAGCAGTACTTC
CDR3 protein: CSAKGQGSYEQYF

V gene: TRBV7-3
D gene: TRBD2
clone size: NA
J gene: TRBJ2-7
CDR3 DNA: TGTGCCAGCAGCCGGACTAGCGCCTCCTACGAGCAGTACTTC
CDR3 protein: CASSRTSASYEQYF

V gene: TRBV12-3/TRBV12-4
D gene: NA
clone size: few
J gene: TRBJ2-7
CDR3 DNA: TGTGCCAGCAGCCGCCGGGGCTACGAGCAGTACTTC
CDR3 protein: CASSRRGYEQYF

V gene: TRBV6-1
D gene: TRBD1
clone size: NA
J gene: TRBJ1-6
CDR3 DNA: TGTGCCAGCAGTGAAGCCCCGACAGGGGGTAGTTCACCCCTCCACTTT
CDR3 protein: CASSEAPTGGSSPLHF

V gene: TRBV18
D gene: NA
clone size: medium-sized
J gene: TRBJ1-5
CDR3 DNA: TGTGCCAGCTCACTTGAAGGACGGCAGCCCCAGCATTTT
CDR3 protein: CASSLEGRQPQHF